Presented here are 5 T cell receptor beta chains from one specimen sequenced in a study of blood T cell repertoires in COVID-19. Data came from immunoSEQ multiplex PCR; TCRdb stores just in-frame clones and leaves some out. The table has 350,000 to 550,000 clones, around 91% seen once. Material: PBMCs or T cells enriched from blood (not recorded which). The source of these receptors is a man aged 30-40 years who had recovered from COVID-19.

CDR3 sequence: CASAPRDRGYEQYF. CDR3 sequence (DNA): TGCGCCAGCGCGCCACGGGACAGAGGCTACGAGCAGTACTTC. The J gene is TRBJ2-7, the V gene TRBV5-1; 7 bases match TRBD1. The trim removed 7 bases at V and 3 bases at J, leaving 10 bases unmatched. The CDR3 spans 14 residues. CDR1 and CDR2 from the germline V gene are SGHRS and YFSETQ.

This clone was counted a few times. The chain couples TRBV28 to TRBJ2-1; possibly TRBD1 for D (5 bases). The CDR3 sequence is 13 residues long. V was clipped by 6 bases and J by 4 bases, with 10 bases between them. The germline V gene encodes CDR1 MDHEN and CDR2 SYDVKM. DNA of the CDR3: TGTGCCAGCAGCGACAGAGATTACAATGAGCAGTTCTTC. It encodes CASSDRDYNEQFF. The full variable domain, rest sourced from reference TRBV28 and TRBJ2-1, is DVKVTQSSRYLVKRTGEKVFLECVQDMDHENMFWYRQDPGLGLRLIYFSYDVKMKEKGDIPEGYSVSREKKERFSLILESASTNQTSMYLCASSDRDYNEQFFGPGTRLTVL.

The V and J genes are TRBV2 and TRBJ2-3; possible D gene TRBD2, 6 bases. The V and J ends lost 1 base and 3 bases respectively, with 8 bases between them. Per germline, CDR1 SNHLY and CDR2 FYNNEI. The CDR3 spans 14 residues. In DNA form, the CDR3 reads TGTGCCAGCAGTGAAGGTGGGAGGACAGATACGCAGTATTTT. Its protein product is CASSEGGRTDTQYF.

The gene calls are TRBV11-2 and TRBJ2-4; TRBD1 agrees at 8 bases. J was trimmed by 8 bases and V by 3 bases; bases with no gene match: 12. Germline CDR1 and CDR2: SGHAT and FQNNGV. The CDR3 extends over 16 amino acids. In DNA form, the CDR3 reads TGTGCCAGCAGCTTTCGACAGGGGCTCCAAGGAGACATTCAGTACTTC. Protein product: CASSFRQGLQGDIQYF.

This chain uses TRBV2 with TRBJ2-5; unclear D gene. V lost 5 bases and J lost 3, with 4 bases in between. The CDR3 is 11 amino acids. Germline V lookup: CDR1 SNHLY, CDR2 FYNNEI. The DNA of the CDR3 is TGTGCCAGCAGTTTTAAAGAGACCCAGTACTTC. As protein: CASSFKETQYF.